This T cell receptor beta chain was sequenced in a study of cytomegalovirus exposure and HLA in healthy donors. Regarding this clone: The antigen remains undetermined.

Generated by immunoSEQ multiplex PCR, the TCRdb table keeps only in-frame clones and is missing some. Of 170,000 or so clones listed, 85% are singletons. The V and J ends lost 2 bases and 0 bases respectively, with 4 bases between them. Looked up from germline, CDR1 is MNHNS and CDR2 is SASEGT. There are 14 residues in the CDR3. Findings and limits, study-wide: Most TCR sequences were uncommon, yet certain public TCRs appeared in many donors.

Sequences were obtained from PBMCs. The chain employs TRBV6-1 and TRBJ2-2; D is unresolved. The receptor comes from a man aged 18 to 35 in good health and CMV-seropositive. CDR3 protein: CASSERPNTGELFF. CDR3 in DNA: TGTGCCAGCAGTGAACGTCCGAACACCGGGGAGCTGTTTTTT.